Listed below are T cell receptor beta chains from one sample, sequenced in a study of blood T cell repertoires in COVID-19. Using immunoSEQ multiplex PCR, the repertoire was profiled, and TCRdb retains in-frame clones only, with some absent. The sample consists of around 470,000 clones, about 91% of them appearing once. Input material: peripheral blood. Every receptor here comes from a man aged 18 to 30 with COVID-19, enrolled during active disease. Each CDR3 is given with its conserved first and last residue. The D gene is left open where the match is weak. Clone size is shown for a subset of rows, as once, few, many or a class of expanded clone.

size	V	D	J	CDR3	DNA
NA	TRBV18	TRBD2	TRBJ2-6	CASSPLAGGRAGANVLTF	TGTGCCAGCTCACCCCTCGCGGGGGGTAGGGCCGGGGCCAACGTCCTGACTTTC
NA	TRBV9	NA	TRBJ1-5	CASSLGPDNQPQHF	TGTGCCAGCAGCCTTGGCCCCGACAATCAGCCCCAGCATTTT
NA	TRBV29-1	NA	TRBJ2-2	CSGGRRNTGELFF	TGCAGCGGGGGACGGAGGAACACCGGGGAGCTGTTTTTT
NA	TRBV15	TRBD2	TRBJ2-1	CATSTVLGGETSGSYNEQFF	TGTGCCACCAGCACGGTCCTCGGAGGCGAGACTAGCGGATCCTACAATGAGCAGTTCTTC
NA	TRBV7-8	NA	TRBJ1-5	CASSDRRVRSNQPQHF	TGTGCCAGCAGCGACCGGCGGGTAAGGAGCAATCAGCCCCAGCATTTT
NA	TRBV9	TRBD2	TRBJ2-3	CAILSGRAGDTQYF	TGTGCCATCCTTAGCGGGAGGGCCGGTGATACGCAGTATTTT
NA	TRBV27	NA	TRBJ1-5	CASSQGLPRPQHF	TGTGCCAGCAGCCAGGGACTGCCAAGGCCCCAGCATTTT
NA	TRBV2	NA	TRBJ2-5	CASMRGPQETQYF	TGTGCCAGCATGCGGGGACCTCAAGAGACCCAGTACTTC
NA	TRBV29-1	TRBD2	TRBJ2-1	CSGRLAGDEQFF	TGCAGCGGCAGACTAGCGGGGGATGAGCAGTTCTTC
NA	TRBV5-8	NA	TRBJ1-5	CASSLVADQPQHF	TGTGCCAGCAGCTTGGTGGCAGATCAGCCCCAGCATTTT
NA	TRBV30	TRBD2	TRBJ2-5	CAWDLGAGRQETQYF	TGTGCCTGGGACCTCGGAGCGGGAAGGCAAGAGACCCAGTACTTC
few	TRBV2	NA	TRBJ2-7	CASMLREQYF	TGTGCCAGCATGCTCAGGGAGCAGTACTTC
NA	TRBV29-1	TRBD2	TRBJ2-3	CSVEDPGLAPDTQYF	TGCAGCGTTGAAGACCCGGGACTAGCGCCCGATACGCAGTATTTT
NA	TRBV27	NA	TRBJ2-7	CASSMAEDSSYEQYF	TGTGCCAGCAGTATGGCCGAGGACTCCTCCTACGAGCAGTACTTC
NA	TRBV7-9	NA	TRBJ2-5	CASSLQSPSEYQETQYF	TGTGCCAGCAGCTTACAGTCCCCAAGCGAGTACCAAGAGACCCAGTACTTC
NA	TRBV27	NA	TRBJ2-7	CASSPRGVNYEQYF	TGTGCCAGCAGCCCCCGCGGGGTGAACTACGAGCAGTACTTC
NA	TRBV3-1/TRBV3-2	TRBD1	TRBJ1-5	CASSRGQARNQPQHF	TGTGCCAGCAGCCGCGGACAGGCACGCAATCAGCCCCAGCATTTT
NA	TRBV2	TRBD1	TRBJ1-6	CASSGWTGGGSPLHF	TGTGCCAGCAGTGGTTGGACAGGAGGTGGATCACCCCTCCACTTT
NA	TRBV4-1	TRBD1	TRBJ1-4	CASSPTDRGKFSNEKLFF	TGCGCCAGCAGCCCGACGGACAGGGGAAAGTTTTCTAATGAAAAACTGTTTTTT
NA	TRBV11-2	TRBD1	TRBJ2-7	CASSLTGTSYEQYF	TGTGCCAGCAGCTTGACAGGGACCTCCTACGAGCAGTACTTC
NA	TRBV6-5	TRBD2	TRBJ2-1	CASRDGLAGHNEQFF	TGTGCCAGCAGAGACGGACTAGCGGGGCACAATGAGCAGTTCTTC
NA	TRBV20-1	NA	TRBJ2-5	CSASPAGKGGETQYF	TGCAGTGCCAGTCCCGCGGGGAAGGGCGGAGAGACCCAGTACTTC
NA	TRBV5-1	TRBD2	TRBJ2-5	CASSFDGRERETQYF	TGCGCCAGCAGCTTTGACGGGAGGGAGAGAGAGACCCAGTACTTC
few	TRBV15	TRBD2	TRBJ2-5	CATSREAGVAGVPETQYF	TGTGCCACCAGCAGAGAGGCCGGGGTAGCGGGAGTCCCAGAGACCCAGTACTTC
once	TRBV6-5	NA	TRBJ2-5	CASSYSQKETQYF	TGTGCCAGCAGTTACTCACAGAAAGAGACCCAGTACTTC
NA	TRBV27	NA	TRBJ2-7	CASSQLLSNYEQYF	TGTGCCAGCAGTCAACTCCTCTCTAACTACGAGCAGTACTTC
NA	TRBV9	TRBD2	TRBJ2-1	CASSGSGRSYNEQFF	TGTGCCAGCAGCGGGAGCGGGAGGTCCTACAATGAGCAGTTCTTC
NA	TRBV2	TRBD2	TRBJ2-7	CASSEFSGDLYEQYF	TGTGCCAGCAGTGAATTTAGCGGGGACCTCTACGAGCAGTACTTC
NA	TRBV5-1	TRBD1	TRBJ1-2	CASKSDRNYGYTF	TGCGCCAGCAAATCGGACAGGAACTATGGCTACACCTTC
NA	TRBV29-1	TRBD1	TRBJ1-1	CSVQYMDRMNTEAFF	TGCAGCGTTCAATACATGGACAGGATGAACACTGAAGCTTTCTTT
NA	TRBV5-1	NA	TRBJ2-5	CASSLGSGAGETQYF	TGCGCCAGCAGCTTGGGCTCGGGAGCAGGGGAGACCCAGTACTTC
NA	TRBV6-5	NA	TRBJ1-1	CASSYSRDISEAFF	TGTGCCAGCAGTTACTCAAGGGACATATCTGAAGCTTTCTTT
NA	TRBV11-2	NA	TRBJ1-4	CASSLSGDEKLFF	TGTGCCAGCAGCTTAAGCGGGGATGAAAAACTGTTTTTT
NA	TRBV10-3	TRBD2	TRBJ2-2	CAISDSTGGPGELFF	TGTGCCATCAGTGATTCAACGGGGGGGCCAGGGGAGCTGTTTTTT
NA	TRBV27	TRBD1	TRBJ2-1	CASSLLGQGGNEQFF	TGTGCCAGCAGTTTATTGGGACAGGGTGGGAATGAGCAGTTCTTC
NA	TRBV6-6	NA	TRBJ2-7	CASSYSRTSYEQYF	TGTGCCAGCAGTTACTCGAGGACATCCTACGAGCAGTACTTC
NA	TRBV5-1	TRBD1	TRBJ1-3	CASSTGVGNTIYF	TGCGCCAGCAGTACAGGGGTTGGAAACACCATATATTTT
NA	TRBV4-1	NA	TRBJ2-2	CASSQIGGPGELFF	TGCGCCAGCAGCCAAATCGGGGGGCCCGGGGAGCTGTTTTTT
NA	TRBV7-8	TRBD1	TRBJ1-3	CASSARDRAGNTIYF	TGTGCCAGCAGCGCGAGGGACAGAGCGGGAAACACCATATATTTT
NA	TRBV6-5	TRBD1	TRBJ2-7	CASRPRDRVYEQYF	TGTGCCAGCAGGCCCCGGGACAGGGTGTACGAGCAGTACTTC
NA	TRBV5-1	NA	TRBJ2-3	CASSLVLTDTQYF	TGCGCCAGCAGCTTGGTTCTTACAGATACGCAGTATTTT